The clone carrying this T cell receptor beta chain was seen repeatedly, ten times or more. What it binds is unknown. This specimen comes from a study of CD8 T cells in ankylosing spondylitis. TCRdb redid the calling of the 5' RACE reads with MiXCR, one entry per CDR3 protein. Of around 330,000 distinct CDR3 sequences in the sample, 11% were seen once. Whole-study findings and limits: Significantly higher representation of disease-linked clones was reported for matched ankylosing spondylitis synovial fluid.

The CDR3 has 14 amino acids. V was clipped by 4 bases and J by 6 bases, with 13 bases between them. Looked up from germline, CDR1 is LGHDT and CDR2 is YNNKEL (reference sequence). The chain links TRBV3-1 to TRBJ2-1; weak D call: TRBD2 (7 bases). This clonotype was sampled from a female donor with ankylosing spondylitis or in good health (not recorded which). Sample: blood, either unsorted or a sorted T cell fraction (not recorded which). Written as DNA, the CDR3 is TGTGCCAGCAGCCTTCGGGGGGCCGGCAATGAGCAGTTCTTC. Residues: CASSLRGAGNEQFF.